This is a list of T cell receptor beta chains from one sample in a study of blood T cell repertoires in COVID-19. Produced via immunoSEQ multiplex PCR; TCRdb's table is partial and in-frame only. The sample includes roughly 400,000 clones, just under 90% of them seen just once. Specimen: PBMCs or T cells enriched from blood (not recorded which). These receptors originate from a woman aged 25 to 39 who had recovered from COVID-19. The CDR3 runs from the conserved cysteine through the conserved F or W. D genes are given only for firm matches. Size is omitted from some rows. Given values are once, few, many or a class for expanded clones.

D	V	J	size	DNA	CDR3
NA	TRBV14	TRBJ2-2	NA	TGTGCCAGCAGCCAGAGGAGGGGTCGCGGGGAGCTGTTTTTT	CASSQRRGRGELFF
TRBD1	TRBV11-3	TRBJ2-3	NA	TGTGCCAGCAGCAGGGGGCCAGATACGCAGTATTTT	CASSRGPDTQYF
NA	TRBV5-4	TRBJ2-2	NA	TGTGCCAGCAGCTTGGCCGGTATCAGGGGCCCGAACACCGGGGAGCTGTTTTTT	CASSLAGIRGPNTGELFF
NA	TRBV7-2	TRBJ1-4	NA	TGTGCCAGCAGCTGGACTTGGGATGAAAAACTGTTTTTT	CASSWTWDEKLFF
TRBD2	TRBV30	TRBJ2-6	NA	TGTGCCTGGAGGCTAGCGGGAGGGCCTGATGGGGCCAACGTCCTGACTTTC	CAWRLAGGPDGANVLTF
NA	TRBV27	TRBJ2-7	NA	TGTGCCAGCGGTGAGAACCCTCTCTTC	CASGENPLF
TRBD2	TRBV7-2	TRBJ2-7	NA	TGTGCCAGCAGCTTAGTCCGGCGGGGGGTTACCTACGAGCAGTACTTC	CASSLVRRGVTYEQYF
TRBD2	TRBV28	TRBJ2-2	NA	TGTGCCAGCAGTTGGACTAGCGGGACCCACACCGGGGAGCTGTTTTTT	CASSWTSGTHTGELFF
TRBD1	TRBV25-1	TRBJ1-1	NA	TGTGCCAGCAAGGGACAGGGGAACGCTGAAGCTTTCTTT	CASKGQGNAEAFF
TRBD1	TRBV19	TRBJ1-5	NA	TGTGCCACCCGGGACAGCCAGACCTATCAGCCCCAGCATTTT	CATRDSQTYQPQHF
TRBD2	TRBV7-3	TRBJ2-1	few	TGTGCCAGCAGCTTAACAACTAGCGGGAACAATGAGCAGTTCTTC	CASSLTTSGNNEQFF
TRBD2	TRBV19	TRBJ2-1	NA	TGTGCCAGTAGTGTAAAGCGGGGGTCCTACAATGAGCAGTTCTTC	CASSVKRGSYNEQFF
NA	TRBV14	TRBJ2-3	NA	TGTGCCAGCAGCCAAGCGGTTAGCACAGATACGCAGTATTTT	CASSQAVSTDTQYF
NA	TRBV4-1	TRBJ1-5	NA	TGCGCCAGCAGCCTTGTAGCGGGGACCTTCTCGAATCAGCCCCAGCATTTT	CASSLVAGTFSNQPQHF
NA	TRBV7-3	TRBJ2-5	NA	TGTGCCAGCAGCTTAGGACAGGCGGGGGAGACCCAGTACTTC	CASSLGQAGETQYF
TRBD1	TRBV5-1	TRBJ2-2	NA	TGCGCCAGCAGCCGGGACAGGGGGACCGGGGAGCTGTTTTTT	CASSRDRGTGELFF
NA	TRBV5-1	TRBJ2-7	NA	TGCGCCAGCAGCTTACCACAGGGTACCGAGCAGTACTTC	CASSLPQGTEQYF
NA	TRBV5-1	TRBJ2-7	few	TGCGCCAGCAGCTTCGGTCAGGCTGGCTACGAGCAGTACTTC	CASSFGQAGYEQYF
NA	TRBV1	TRBJ2-3	NA	TGCACCAGCAGCCAAGAGGATGGTTCCCCGGGACAGGACCCAGATACGCAGTATTTT	CTSSQEDGSPGQDPDTQYF
TRBD1	TRBV25-1	TRBJ1-2	NA	TGTGCCAGCAGTGAATATTGGACCACAGGGGAGGCGGGCTACACCTTC	CASSEYWTTGEAGYTF
TRBD2	TRBV7-2	TRBJ2-1	NA	TGTGCCAGCAGCTTAGCGTCCGGGGGGGCCGGTGAGCAGTTCTTC	CASSLASGGAGEQFF
TRBD1	TRBV10-3	TRBJ1-3	once	TGTGCCATCAGTGATAGGGGGCCTAACTCTGGAAACACCATATATTTT	CAISDRGPNSGNTIYF
TRBD1	TRBV9	TRBJ2-2	NA	TGTGCCAGCAGCACCGGACAGGGTTCCGGGGAGCTGTTTTTT	CASSTGQGSGELFF
NA	TRBV21-1	TRBJ2-1	NA	TGTGCCAGCAGCTCCCAATGGGGCGGACTAGGGGACGACAATGAGCAGTTCTTC	CASSSQWGGLGDDNEQFF
NA	TRBV7-9	TRBJ2-7	NA	TGTGCCAGCAGTTCGACCCGGGGAGAGCAGTACTTC	CASSSTRGEQYF
NA	TRBV3-1/TRBV3-2	TRBJ1-1	NA	TGTGCCAGCAGGACACGGCTTAACACTGAAGCTTTCTTT	CASRTRLNTEAFF
NA	TRBV28	TRBJ2-2	once	TGTGCCAGCAGCGTTCCCATACCAGGGGACACCGGGGAGCTGTTTTTT	CASSVPIPGDTGELFF
TRBD1	TRBV5-1	TRBJ2-7	NA	TGCGCCAGCAGCCGAAACAGGGGCCAATACGAGCAGTACTTC	CASSRNRGQYEQYF
NA	TRBV4-1	TRBJ1-6	NA	TGCGCCAGCAGCCAACCCACTAGGGCCGGGGGGTCGATCACCCTCCACTTT	CASSQPTRAGGSITLHF
NA	TRBV27	TRBJ1-1	NA	TGTGCCACCCAAGACGGCGGGGGGATCACTGAAGCTTTCTTT	CATQDGGGITEAFF
TRBD1	TRBV4-1	TRBJ1-2	NA	TGCGCCAGCAGCCAAGTTGGGACAGCCTATGGCTACACCTTC	CASSQVGTAYGYTF
TRBD2	TRBV5-4	TRBJ2-1	NA	TGTGCCAGCAGCTTGAGCGGGACTAGCGGAAGAACTTCCTACAATGAGCAGTTCTTC	CASSLSGTSGRTSYNEQFF
NA	TRBV5-1	TRBJ2-5	once	TGCGCCAGCAGCTCACAGAGCAGGGGCCAAGAGACCCAGTACTTC	CASSSQSRGQETQYF
NA	TRBV11-3	TRBJ2-1	NA	TGTGCCAGCAGCTCGGACACTGTCATCCCTAGTCGCCAGCAGTTCTTC	CASSSDTVIPSRQQFF
NA	TRBV25-1	TRBJ2-7	NA	TGTGCCAGCAGTGAATTTTGGACTGGCGACGAGCAGTACTTC	CASSEFWTGDEQYF
TRBD2	TRBV3-1/TRBV3-2	TRBJ2-1	NA	TGTGCCAGCAGCCCACAGGGACTAGCGGGGAATGAGCAGTTCTTC	CASSPQGLAGNEQFF
TRBD1	TRBV28	TRBJ1-1	NA	TGTGCCAGCAGTTTATGGAAAGAGGACAGGGGTGAAGCTTTCTTT	CASSLWKEDRGEAFF
NA	TRBV11-2	TRBJ2-3	NA	TGTGCCAGCAGCTTTGACGGGAGCACCTGGGGAGATACGCAGTATTTT	CASSFDGSTWGDTQYF
NA	TRBV24-1	TRBJ2-2	few	TGTGCCACCAGTGTGGGAGATGCCGGGGAGCTGTTTTTT	CATSVGDAGELFF
NA	TRBV12-5	TRBJ1-5	NA	TGTGCTAGTGGTTTGGGGCGAGTCGGGTATAGCAATCAGCCCCAGCATTTT	CASGLGRVGYSNQPQHF
NA	TRBV6-5	TRBJ2-4	NA	TGTGCCAGCAGTTACTCCGGCCTCCAGGGCAAAAACATTCAGTACTTC	CASSYSGLQGKNIQYF
NA	TRBV7-3	TRBJ2-1	NA	TGTGCCAGCAGCTTAATGGGCAGATACAATGAGCAGTTCTTC	CASSLMGRYNEQFF
TRBD1	TRBV27	TRBJ1-6	NA	TGTGCCAGCAGCCAGGCCGGGGACAGCTATTCACCCCTCCACTTT	CASSQAGDSYSPLHF
TRBD1	TRBV7-9	TRBJ2-7	NA	TGTGCCAGCAGCCGATTTATCGGGACAGCATTAGGGGAAGAGCAGTACTTC	CASSRFIGTALGEEQYF
NA	TRBV10-1	TRBJ1-1	NA	TGCGCCAGCAGTGAAGGGCGGGCGGACACTGAAGCTTTCTTT	CASSEGRADTEAFF
NA	TRBV18	TRBJ1-2	NA	TGTGCCAGCTCACCACCTCTATCAAAACTCTCTCCCCCCTTC	CASSPPLSKLSPPF
TRBD2	TRBV10-3	TRBJ2-7	few	TGTGCCACGGGGGGTCACGCCGGGTACGAGCAGTACTTC	CATGGHAGYEQYF
TRBD1	TRBV28	TRBJ1-4	NA	TGTGCCAGCAGTTTAGGACAGGGTGAAGAAAAACTGTTTTTT	CASSLGQGEEKLFF
TRBD1	TRBV19	TRBJ1-3	NA	TGTGCCAGTACATGGACAGGCTCTGGAAACACCATATATTTT	CASTWTGSGNTIYF
TRBD1	TRBV7-9	TRBJ1-5	NA	TGTGCCAGCAGCTCTTCGACAGGGAATCAGCCCCAGCATTTT	CASSSSTGNQPQHF
NA	TRBV9	TRBJ2-7	NA	TGTGCCAGCAGTCGTTTCGGTTCGGGATTCTCCTACGAGCAGTACTTC	CASSRFGSGFSYEQYF
NA	TRBV28	TRBJ2-7	NA	TGTGCCAGCAGTTCGGTAGATATCTCCTACGAGCAGTACTTC	CASSSVDISYEQYF
TRBD1	TRBV29-1	TRBJ1-2	NA	TGCAGCGTCGGCGGGACAGAGACTAACTATGGCTACACCTTC	CSVGGTETNYGYTF
TRBD1	TRBV19	TRBJ2-1	NA	TGTGCCACCAAACGGGACAGGGGACGGGAGCAGTTCTTC	CATKRDRGREQFF
NA	TRBV27	TRBJ1-6	NA	TGTGCCAGCAGTCGCAGGGGAACAGGGTCCTATAATTCACCCCTCCACTTT	CASSRRGTGSYNSPLHF
NA	TRBV5-6	TRBJ2-7	NA	TGTGCCAGCAGCGGGTCGGGACAAGGGTTCTACGAGCAGTACTTC	CASSGSGQGFYEQYF
TRBD2	TRBV25-1	TRBJ2-1	NA	TGTGCCAGCAGTGAACCCGGACTAGCGGACAACAATGAGCAGTTCTTC	CASSEPGLADNNEQFF